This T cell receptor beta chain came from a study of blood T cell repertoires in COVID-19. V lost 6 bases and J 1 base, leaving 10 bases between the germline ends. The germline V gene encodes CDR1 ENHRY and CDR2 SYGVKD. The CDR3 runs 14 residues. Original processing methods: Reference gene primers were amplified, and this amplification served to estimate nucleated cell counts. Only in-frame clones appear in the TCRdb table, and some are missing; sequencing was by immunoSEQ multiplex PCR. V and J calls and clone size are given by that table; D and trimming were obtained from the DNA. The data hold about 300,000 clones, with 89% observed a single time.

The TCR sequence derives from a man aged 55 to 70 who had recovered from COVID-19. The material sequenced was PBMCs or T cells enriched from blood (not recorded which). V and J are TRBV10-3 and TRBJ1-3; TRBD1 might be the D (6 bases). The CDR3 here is CAISSTGSGNTIYF. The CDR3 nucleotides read TGTGCCATCAGCTCCACAGGGTCTGGAAACACCATATATTTT.